Sequencing of this T cell receptor (beta chain) was carried out in a study of identical twins. Overall study findings and caveats: Researchers caution that invariant MAIT and iNKT cells could partly confound zero-insertion analyses. Model-predicted out-of-frame TCR alpha sharing fell below observed values in monozygotic twins.

This clonotype appeared many times. Its antigen is currently unknown. One entry per CDR3 protein, called by TCRdb with MiXCR from the 5' RACE reads. The table includes some 300,000 distinct CDR3 sequences, roughly 12% detected once. This same sample was also part of a study on yellow fever vaccine responses in identical twins. This second study notes: Reportedly, the response of twins' T cells to the vaccine seemed partly convergent, partly personalized.

The receptor was isolated from a woman between 18 and 30 years old in good health. The sequenced material came from CD8+ T cells sorted from blood.

The CDR3 loop is CASSQGTGRRYNTEAFF. DNA of the CDR3: TGCGCCAGCAGCCAAGGGACAGGGCGACGGTACAACACTGAAGCTTTCTTT. The chain couples TRBV4-1 to TRBJ1-1; 8 nucleotides agree with TRBD1. CDR1 is MGHRA, CDR2 YSYEKL, per germline. The CDR3 length is 17 residues. J gave up 2 bases and V 1 base, and 9 bases lay outside the gene matches.